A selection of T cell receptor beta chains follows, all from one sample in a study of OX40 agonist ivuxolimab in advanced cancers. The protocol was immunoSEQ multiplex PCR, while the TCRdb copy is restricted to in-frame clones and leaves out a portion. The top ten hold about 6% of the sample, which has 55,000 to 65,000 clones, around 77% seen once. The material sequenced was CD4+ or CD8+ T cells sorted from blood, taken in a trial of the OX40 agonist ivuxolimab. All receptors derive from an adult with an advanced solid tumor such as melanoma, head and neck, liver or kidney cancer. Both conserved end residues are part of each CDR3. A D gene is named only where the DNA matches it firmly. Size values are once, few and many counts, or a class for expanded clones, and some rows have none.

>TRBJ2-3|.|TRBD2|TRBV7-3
CASSSGTSGGTDTQYF
TGTGCCAGCAGCTCCGGGACTAGCGGGGGCACAGATACGCAGTATTTT
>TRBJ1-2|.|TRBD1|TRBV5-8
CASSRDRADGYTF
TGTGCCAGCAGCCGTGACAGGGCTGATGGCTACACCTTC
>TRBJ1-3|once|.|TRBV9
CASSVEGGHRSGNTIYF
TGTGCCAGCAGCGTAGAGGGGGGACATCGCTCTGGAAACACCATATATTTT
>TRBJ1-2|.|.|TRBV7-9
CASSFVAADYGYTF
TGTGCCAGCAGCTTTGTAGCCGCGGACTATGGCTACACCTTC
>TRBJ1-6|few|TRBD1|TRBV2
CASRAGGSPLHF
TGTGCCAGCAGAGCAGGGGGCTCACCCCTCCACTTT
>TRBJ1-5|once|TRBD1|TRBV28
CASRTQGGGNQPQHF
TGTGCCAGCAGGACCCAGGGGGGGGGTAATCAGCCCCAGCATTTT
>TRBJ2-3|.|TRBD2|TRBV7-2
CASSFPGGSTDTQYF
TGTGCCAGCAGCTTCCCGGGGGGTAGCACAGATACGCAGTATTTT
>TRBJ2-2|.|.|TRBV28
CASSVSTGELFF
TGTGCCAGCAGTGTCAGCACCGGGGAGCTGTTTTTT
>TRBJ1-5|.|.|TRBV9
CASSVSGNNQPQHF
TGTGCCAGCAGCGTATCAGGGAACAATCAGCCCCAGCATTTT
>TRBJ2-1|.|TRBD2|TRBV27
CASWSGAQGNEQFF
TGTGCCAGCTGGAGCGGGGCCCAGGGCAATGAGCAGTTCTTC
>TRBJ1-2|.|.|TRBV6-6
CASSPQNNYGYTF
TGTGCCAGCAGCCCACAGAATAACTATGGCTACACCTTC
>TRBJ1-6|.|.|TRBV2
CASSGSISPLHF
TGTGCCAGCAGTGGGAGCATTTCACCCCTCCACTTT
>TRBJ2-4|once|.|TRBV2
CASRAQGGKNIQYF
TGTGCCAGCAGGGCCCAGGGAGGCAAAAACATTCAGTACTTC
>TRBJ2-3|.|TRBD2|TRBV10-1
CASSESVGGGDTQYF
TGCGCCAGCAGTGAGTCGGTCGGGGGGGGAGATACGCAGTATTTT
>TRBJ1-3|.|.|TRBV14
CASSRGSSSGNTIYF
TGTGCCAGCAGCCGGGGGTCTAGCTCTGGAAACACCATATATTTT
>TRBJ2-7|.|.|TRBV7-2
CASSLDVRQYF
TGTGCCAGCAGCTTAGACGTCAGGCAGTACTTC
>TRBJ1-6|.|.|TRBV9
CASSAGPYMNSPLHF
TGTGCCAGCAGCGCCGGACCATATATGAATTCACCCCTCCACTTT
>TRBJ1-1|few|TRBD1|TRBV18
CASSSTGVTEAFF
TGTGCCAGCTCATCGACAGGGGTTACTGAAGCTTTCTTT
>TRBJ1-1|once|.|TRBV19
CASSIDPRGGTEAFF
TGTGCCAGTAGTATAGACCCGCGGGGGGGGACTGAAGCTTTCTTT
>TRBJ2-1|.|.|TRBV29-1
CSVRDFDNEQFF
TGCAGCGTCCGGGACTTCGACAATGAGCAGTTCTTC
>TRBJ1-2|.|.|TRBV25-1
CASSDQKFWGYTF
TGTGCCAGCAGTGACCAAAAGTTCTGGGGCTACACCTTC
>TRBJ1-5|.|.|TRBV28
CASSSEGSYSNQPQHF
TGTGCCAGCAGTTCGGAGGGGAGTTATAGCAATCAGCCCCAGCATTTT
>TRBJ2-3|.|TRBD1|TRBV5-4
CASSLDRGITDTQYF
TGTGCCAGCAGCTTGGACAGGGGGATCACAGATACGCAGTATTTT
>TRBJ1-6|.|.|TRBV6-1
CATLPGGPYNSPLHF
TGTGCCACTCTTCCGGGAGGACCATATAATTCACCCCTCCACTTT
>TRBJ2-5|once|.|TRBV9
CASSVQLGDGTQYF
TGTGCCAGCAGCGTACAGCTAGGGGACGGGACCCAGTACTTC
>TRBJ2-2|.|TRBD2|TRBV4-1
CASSSGLAGLTGELFF
TGCGCCAGCAGCTCGGGACTAGCGGGGTTGACCGGGGAGCTGTTTTTT
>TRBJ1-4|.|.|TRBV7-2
CASSLRRQGENEKLFF
TGTGCCAGCAGCCTGAGGCGCCAAGGGGAAAATGAAAAACTGTTTTTT
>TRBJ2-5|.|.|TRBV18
CASSPLPPYQETQYF
TGTGCCAGCTCACCCCTTCCCCCGTACCAAGAGACCCAGTACTTC
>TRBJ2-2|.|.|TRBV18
CASSPGHLRLTGELFF
TGTGCCAGCTCACCCGGACACCTAAGACTCACCGGGGAGCTGTTTTTT
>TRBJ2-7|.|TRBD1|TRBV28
CASTQTGQGGYEQYF
TGTGCCAGCACTCAAACGGGACAGGGAGGCTACGAGCAGTACTTC
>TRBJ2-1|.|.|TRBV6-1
CASSHDRNDEQFF
TGTGCCAGCTCTCACGATCGAAACGATGAGCAGTTCTTC
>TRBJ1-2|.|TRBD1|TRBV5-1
CASSSQGIAHYGYTF
TGCGCCAGCAGCTCACAGGGGATAGCGCACTATGGCTACACCTTC
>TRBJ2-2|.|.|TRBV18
CASSPDRTTGELFF
TGTGCCAGCTCACCCGACAGAACCACCGGGGAGCTGTTTTTT
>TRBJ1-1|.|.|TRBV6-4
CASSDSTRRGNTEAFF
TGTGCCAGCAGTGACTCTACGCGTAGGGGGAACACTGAAGCTTTCTTT
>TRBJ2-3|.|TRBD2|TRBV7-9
CASRPGTSGRRPDTQYF
TGTGCCAGCAGGCCCGGGACTAGCGGGAGAAGACCAGATACGCAGTATTTT
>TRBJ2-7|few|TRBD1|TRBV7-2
CASSRQGPSYEQYF
TGTGCCAGCAGCCGACAGGGACCCTCCTACGAGCAGTACTTC
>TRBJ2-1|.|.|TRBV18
CASSPPGRSHEQFF
TGTGCCAGCTCACCACCGGGCAGGTCCCATGAGCAGTTCTTC
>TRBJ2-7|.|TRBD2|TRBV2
CASSSLAGLGYEQYF
TGTGCCAGCAGTTCCCTAGCGGGCCTAGGTTACGAGCAGTACTTC
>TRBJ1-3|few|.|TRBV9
CASSVEHSGNTIYF
TGTGCCAGCAGCGTAGAACACTCTGGAAACACCATATATTTT
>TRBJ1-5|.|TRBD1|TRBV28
CASSLWGTGGQPQHF
TGTGCCAGCAGTTTATGGGGGACAGGGGGCCAGCCCCAGCATTTT
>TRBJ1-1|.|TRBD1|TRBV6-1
CASRRDRRNTEAFF
TGCGCCAGCAGGAGGGACAGACGGAACACTGAAGCTTTCTTT
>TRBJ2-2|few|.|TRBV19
CASSIEYYRVVTGELFF
TGTGCCAGTAGTATTGAATATTACAGGGTGGTCACCGGGGAGCTGTTTTTT
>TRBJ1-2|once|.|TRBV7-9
CASSLGPDSPGYTF
TGTGCCAGCAGCTTAGGACCGGACAGTCCAGGCTACACCTTC
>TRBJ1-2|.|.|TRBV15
CATSPRGNYGYTF
TGTGCCACCAGCCCACGTGGGAACTATGGCTACACCTTC